A single TCR beta chain is shown here with its context. Its target is not known. The sample is drawn from a study of T cell responses to AZD1222 COVID-19 vaccine. About the study: Pooling was applied to second doses at about 4 or about 12 weeks. Study observations and caveats: Researchers took repertoire samples only after the peak T cell response had come. The donor group comprised mostly white British people and more females; the analysis possibly underestimated clonal diversity.

Repertoires were generated with immunoSEQ multiplex PCR, while TCRdb's copy carries only in-frame clones and drops some. The sample holds about 70,000 clones, 85% seen once. Germline CDR1 and CDR2: SGHRS and YFSETQ. The CDR3 extends over 17 amino acids. V trimming: 4 bases; J trimming: 4 bases; junction bases outside the gene matches: 15. The sequenced sample was peripheral blood, obtained on day 0 of AZD1222 vaccination. V is TRBV5-1 and J is TRBJ2-7, with 9 bases aligning to TRBD1. This TCR was sampled from an adult in good health. Here the CDR3 reads CASSQGTGRFFGYEQYF. The CDR3 DNA follows: TGCGCCAGCAGCCAGGGGACAGGGCGGTTCTTTGGTTACGAGCAGTACTTC.